This passage covers 28 T cell receptor beta chains from one sample sequenced in a study of T cells in Graves' hyperthyroidism and ophthalmopathy. The source material, RNA transcripts, was used to amplify TCR beta CDR3 regions. Initially, a first-round RT-PCR of the TCR CDR3 employed the HTBI primer set. TCRdb re-analysed the multiplex PCR reads in MiXCR, keeping a single row per CDR3 protein. The sample holds 500,000 to 600,000 distinct CDR3 sequences, 16% seen once. Sequenced: blood. These receptors originate from a woman aged 18-29 years with Graves' hyperthyroidism.

The chain links TRBV20-1 to TRBJ2-3; D possibly uses TRBD1 or TRBD2 (5 bases each). Trimming left V 3 bases short and J 1 base short, with 14 bases between. The CDR3 length is 15 residues. Germline loops: CDR1 DFQATT, CDR2 SNEGSKA (reference sequence). The CDR3 sequence is CSAREASRGTDTQYF. CDR3 coding DNA: TGCAGTGCTAGGGAGGCGTCCAGGGGCACAGATACGCAGTATTTT.

This clonotype was counted between two and nine times. This chain links TRBV20-1 with TRBJ1-2, with 8 bases matching TRBD1. Germline CDR1 and CDR2: DFQATT and SNEGSKA (reference sequence). The CDR3 runs 12 residues. J was trimmed by 5 bases and V by 6 bases; bases with no gene match: 5. The CDR3: CSAGTGPYGYTF. CDR3 DNA: TGCAGTGCCGGGACAGGACCTTATGGCTACACCTTC.

This chain joins TRBV4-2 and TRBJ1-2; D is undetermined. V lost 0 bases to trimming and J lost 2 bases, with 7 bases between them. The V gene's germline CDR1 is LGHNA and CDR2 YNFKEQ. The CDR3 is 14 amino acids. In DNA, the CDR3 is TGTGCCAGCAGCCAAGATTTCGACAACTATGGCTACACCTTC. This gives the protein CASSQDFDNYGYTF.

This clonotype was observed many times. V and J are TRBV2 and TRBJ1-5; possibly TRBD1 for D (5 bases). Germline CDR1 SNHLY, CDR2 FYNNEI. The germline V and J ends were trimmed by 4 bases and 7 bases, with 11 bases remaining between them. The CDR3 spans 13 residues. CDR3 bases: TGTGCCAGCAGTGTGTGGGGGACCCAGCCCCAGCATTTT. Its translation: CASSVWGTQPQHF.

This clonotype was recorded at least ten times. V and J are TRBV20-1 and TRBJ2-7, with 11 nucleotides matching TRBD1. J gave up 3 bases and V 6 bases, and 1 base lay outside the gene matches. Germline lookup yields CDR1 DFQATT and CDR2 SNEGSKA (reference sequence). The CDR3 loop spans 12 amino acids. The CDR3 DNA reads as TGCAGTGCCGGGACAGGGGGCTACGAGCAGTACTTC. Protein: CSAGTGGYEQYF.

This clonotype came up many times. The chain carries TRBV5-1 and TRBJ1-2; D gene unclear. V lost 0 bases and J lost 4, with 10 bases in between. From germline, CDR1 is SGHRS and CDR2 YFSETQ. The CDR3 covers 14 residues. The CDR3 protein is CASSLETLGYGYTF. The CDR3 DNA follows: TGCGCCAGCAGCTTGGAGACGCTGGGCTATGGCTACACCTTC. The full variable domain, rest sourced from reference TRBV5-1 and TRBJ1-2, is KAGVTQTPRYLIKTRGQQVTLSCSPISGHRSVSWYQQTPGQGLQFLFEYFSETQRNKGNFPGRFSGRQFSNSRSEMNVSTLELGDSALYLCASSLETLGYGYTFGSGTRLTVV.

There are a few counts of this clonotype. V and J are TRBV20-1 and TRBJ2-6, with a weak D call TRBD2 (5 bases). Germline values: CDR1 DFQATT, CDR2 SNEGSKA (reference sequence). V was pared by 0 bases and J by 5 bases, with 11 bases between. The CDR3 loop spans 15 amino acids. CDR3: CSARDPSGRANVLTF. The DNA of the CDR3 is TGCAGTGCTAGAGATCCAAGCGGTAGGGCCAACGTCCTGACTTTC.

This clonotype showed up just a few times. The J gene is TRBJ1-1, the V gene TRBV7-9, with D hard to call. This CDR3 has 12 amino acids. Germline CDR1 SEHNR, CDR2 FQNEAQ (reference sequence). Trimming pared 1 base from V and 12 bases from J, leaving 12 bases between. The CDR3 DNA reads as TGTGCCAGCAGCTTAGAGGAAGGGCGGTCTTTCTTT. It specifies CASSLEEGRSFF.

This clonotype was counted only a few times. V and J are TRBV14 and TRBJ2-3; D remains unclear. V was shortened by 1 base and J by 2 bases, with 10 bases between the two germline ends. CDR1 is SGHDN and CDR2 is FVKESK in the germline V gene. This CDR3 region has 15 residues. The CDR3 DNA is TGTGCCAGCAGCCAAGTGATGGCTTACACAGATACGCAGTATTTT. It translates to CASSQVMAYTDTQYF. The variable domain in full, completed from reference TRBV14 and TRBJ2-3, reads EAGVTQFPSHSVIEKGQTVTLRCDPISGHDNLYWYRRVMGKEIKFLLHFVKESKQDESGMPNNRFLAERTGGTYSTLKVQPAELEDSGVYFCASSQVMAYTDTQYFGPGTRLTVL.

This clonotype has a count of ten or more. This sequence joins TRBV10-3 and TRBJ2-7, with 10 bases matching TRBD1. The CDR3 spans 14 residues. Germline lookup yields CDR1 ENHRY and CDR2 SYGVKD. V was clipped by 4 bases and J by 6 bases; unmatched bases: 6. The CDR3 loop is CAISGGTGVREQYF. CDR3 nucleotides: TGTGCCATCAGTGGGGGGACAGGGGTTCGCGAGCAGTACTTC.

This clonotype was detected many times. This rearrangement joins TRBV12-3 or TRBV12-4 to TRBJ2-3; D unclear. The length of the CDR3 is 12 residues. V gave up 2 bases and J gave up 6 bases, with 6 bases separating them. The CDR3 spells CASSLRVDTQYF. For the CDR3, the DNA is TGTGCCAGCAGTTTACGCGTGGATACGCAGTATTTT.

V and J are TRBV9 and TRBJ2-7, with 13 bases lining up with TRBD2. CDR1 and CDR2 from the germline V gene are SGDLS and YYNGEE. There are 16 residues in the CDR3. The V and J ends lost 3 bases and 5 bases, in that order; junction bases with no gene match: 8. The DNA for the CDR3 is TGTGCCAGCAGCGACTCACTAGCGGGAGGGCCCAACGAGCAGTACTTC. Amino acids: CASSDSLAGGPNEQYF.

This chain uses TRBV13 with TRBJ2-3; 7 nucleotides line up with TRBD2. The CDR3 runs 13 residues. The ends lost 8 bases at V and 3 bases at J; junction bases unmatched: 5. The germline V gene encodes CDR1 PRHDT and CDR2 FYEKMQ (reference sequence). CDR3 sequence reads: CASGISGTDTQYF. As DNA, the CDR3 is TGTGCCAGCGGCATTAGCGGGACAGATACGCAGTATTTT.

The V gene is TRBV20-1, the J gene TRBJ1-3, with a weak D call TRBD1 (5 bases). The V gene lost 7 bases and the J gene lost 6 bases, with 16 bases spanning the gap. CDR1 DFQATT and CDR2 SNEGSKA come from the germline V gene (reference sequence). This CDR3 region has 13 residues. In DNA form, the CDR3 reads TGCAGTGTAAAGCCAGGGCGGACAAACACCATATATTTT. Amino acids: CSVKPGRTNTIYF.

This clonotype occurred many times. V gene TRBV18 combines with J gene TRBJ2-4, with 8 bases matching TRBD1. Germline V gives CDR1 KGHSH, CDR2 LQKENI. This CDR3 is built from 13 residues. The junction had 2 bases not matched to a gene; V was cut back by 3 bases and J by 7 bases. CDR3 in DNA: TGTGCCAGCTCACCCACAGGGGGTAACATTCAGTACTTC. Residues: CASSPTGGNIQYF.

The J gene is TRBJ2-1, the V gene TRBV6-4; 10 nucleotides match TRBD2. Germline CDR1 and CDR2: MRHNA and SNTAGT. This CDR3 comprises 16 residues. Trimming took 0 bases from V and 4 from J; bases not matched to a gene: 3. CDR3 sequence reads: CASSDSGSGGYNEQFF. The CDR3 DNA follows: TGTGCCAGCAGTGACTCGGGTAGCGGGGGGTACAATGAGCAGTTCTTC.

This clonotype was seen many times. The chain carries TRBV19 and TRBJ1-2, with D possibly being TRBD1 (5 bases). CDR3 length equals 13 residues. Trimming pared 7 bases from V and 2 bases from J, leaving 11 bases between. Germline loops: CDR1 LNHDA, CDR2 SQIVND (reference sequence). CDR3 in DNA: TGTGCCAGTACTCCCGGGGGGAACTATGGCTACACCTTC. It codes for CASTPGGNYGYTF.

In its sample, this clonotype was seen many times. This sequence joins TRBV7-9 and TRBJ2-7; 14 nucleotides line up with TRBD2. Germline V gives CDR1 SEHNR, CDR2 FQNEAQ (reference sequence). The trim removed 3 bases at V and 4 bases at J, leaving 5 bases unmatched. The CDR3 runs 16 residues. The CDR3 here is CASSFGLAGGQYEQYF. The CDR3 nucleotides read TGTGCCAGCAGCTTCGGACTAGCGGGAGGCCAGTACGAGCAGTACTTC.

This clonotype appeared many times. The rearrangement uses TRBV12-3 or TRBV12-4 and TRBJ2-5; a possible D gene is TRBD1 (6 bases). The CDR3 runs 13 residues. V was pared by 4 bases and J by 6 bases, with 12 bases between. CDR3 nucleotide sequence: TGTGCCAGCAGTTCGAACAGGGTACAGACCCAGTACTTC. Residues: CASSSNRVQTQYF.

The chain couples TRBV4-3 to TRBJ2-7; TRBD2 matches 9 bases. Germline CDR1 is LGHNA and CDR2 is YSLEER. The CDR3 has 15 amino acids. J gave up 2 bases and V 6 bases, and 8 bases lay outside the gene matches. The CDR3 sequence: CASSYVAGDTYEQYF. CDR3 coding DNA: TGCGCCAGCAGTTATGTAGCGGGGGACACCTACGAGCAGTACTTC.

As for this clonotype: Just one base apart from a much larger clone, this may be a read error. The chain employs TRBV6-1 and TRBJ2-1; 11 nucleotides align to TRBD1. The CDR3 has 16 amino acids. Germline V gene data show CDR1 as MNHNS and CDR2 as SASEGT. This CDR3 reads CASSRPRGQGAHEQLF. The CDR3, as DNA: TGTGCCAGCTCACGCCCCCGTGGACAGGGGGCTCATGAGCAGCTCTTC.

This clonotype was seen a handful of times. The chain couples TRBV20-1 to TRBJ2-1; 11 nucleotides align to TRBD2. Germline loops: CDR1 DFQATT, CDR2 SNEGSKA (reference sequence). The CDR3 extends over 16 amino acids. With V trimmed by 0 bases and J by 5 bases, 6 bases remained unmatched. Written as DNA, the CDR3 is TGCAGTGCTAGAGACCCGACTAGCGGGGTCGACAATGAGCAGTTCTTC. Its translation is CSARDPTSGVDNEQFF.

Ten or more counts support this clonotype. A read error may account for a junction end that differs from germline. This rearrangement joins TRBV29-1 to TRBJ2-5; D gene ambiguous. CDR3 length: 13 residues. Germline V gene data show CDR1 as SQVTM and CDR2 as ANQGSEA. The CDR3: CSVEGWGQETQYF. The CDR3 DNA sequence: TGCAGCGTGGAAGGGTGGGGACAAGAGACCCAGTACTTC.

The chain links TRBV5-8 to TRBJ2-7, with D perhaps being TRBD1 or TRBD2 (7 bases each). V was trimmed by 3 bases and J by 5 bases, leaving 21 bases between them. Germline V gene data show CDR1 as SGHTS and CDR2 as YDEGEE. The CDR3 spans 16 residues. The CDR3: CASSSEGTAGYDEQYF. Written as DNA, the CDR3 is TGTGCCAGCAGCTCTGAAGGGACAGCGGGGTATGACGAGCAGTACTTC.

In this sample, this clonotype turned up many times. The chain recombines TRBV19 with TRBJ2-7; TRBD1 matches at 10 bases. The V gene's germline CDR1 is LNHDA and CDR2 SQIVND (reference sequence). CDR3 size: 15 residues. Losses at the gene ends were 9 bases for V and 3 bases for J; bases not matched to a gene: 11. CDR3 region: CASSLSGTGVYEQYF. For the CDR3, the DNA is TGTGCCAGCAGTCTGAGTGGGACAGGGGTCTACGAGCAGTACTTC. Drawing the rest from reference TRBV19 and TRBJ2-7, the complete variable domain is DGGITQSPKYLFRKEGQNVTLSCEQNLNHDAMYWYRQDPGQGLRLIYYSQIVNDFQKGDIAEGYSVSREKKESFPLTVTSAQKNPTAFYLCASSLSGTGVYEQYFGPGTRLTVT.

At least ten counts were recorded for this clonotype. The chain is built from TRBV29-1 and TRBJ2-1; 9 nucleotides align to TRBD2. CDR1 is SQVTM, CDR2 ANQGSEA, per germline. The V and J ends lost 3 bases and 4 bases, in that order; junction bases with no gene match: 7. The CDR3 has 15 amino acids. DNA of the CDR3: TGCAGCGTTGACCTAGCTAGCGGGGTTTACAATGAGCAGTTCTTC. Translating it yields CSVDLASGVYNEQFF.

The rearrangement uses TRBV19 and TRBJ2-1, with 12 bases matching TRBD2. The CDR3 contains 16 residues. CDR1 and CDR2 (germline): LNHDA, SQIVND (reference sequence). After removal of 4 bases from V and 7 bases from J, the junction contained 8 bases not matched to a gene. As DNA, the CDR3 is TGTGCCAGTAGTAAACTAGCGGGAGGCCCCCATAATGAGCAGTTCTTC. Its translation: CASSKLAGGPHNEQFF.

This clonotype came up many times. V is TRBV7-9 and J is TRBJ1-2; D remains ambiguous. From germline, CDR1 is SEHNR and CDR2 FQNEAQ (reference sequence). This CDR3 contains 14 residues. Trimming took off 5 bases at V and 4 bases at J, with 14 bases between the two ends. This CDR3 reads CASSTDSGTYGYTF. The CDR3 nucleotides read TGTGCCAGCAGCACCGACTCAGGAACCTATGGCTACACCTTC.